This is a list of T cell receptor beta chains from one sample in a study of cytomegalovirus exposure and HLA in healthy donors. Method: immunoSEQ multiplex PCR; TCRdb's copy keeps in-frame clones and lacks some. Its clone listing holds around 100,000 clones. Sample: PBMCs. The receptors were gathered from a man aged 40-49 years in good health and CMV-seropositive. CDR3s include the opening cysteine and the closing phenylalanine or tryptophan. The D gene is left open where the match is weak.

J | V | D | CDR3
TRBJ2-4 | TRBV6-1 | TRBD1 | CASSEVQGAKNIQYF
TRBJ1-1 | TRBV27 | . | CASHPTVPYTEAFF
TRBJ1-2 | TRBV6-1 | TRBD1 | CASSDRGSNYGYTF
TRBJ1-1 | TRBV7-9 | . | CASSLAVGEAFF
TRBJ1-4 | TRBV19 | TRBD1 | CASQRDRGATNEKLFF
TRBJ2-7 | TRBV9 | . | CASSVSRDFYEQYF
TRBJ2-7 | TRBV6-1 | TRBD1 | CASSPPDRTAYEQYF
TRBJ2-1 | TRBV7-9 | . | CASSLQGSSYNEQFF
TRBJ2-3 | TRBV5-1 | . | CASSLAWRGDTQYF
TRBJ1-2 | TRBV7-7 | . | CASSLHRPWGVDYGYTF
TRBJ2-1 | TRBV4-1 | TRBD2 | CASSQGRLAAYNEQFF
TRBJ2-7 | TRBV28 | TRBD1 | CASSFSRWDRGNEQYF
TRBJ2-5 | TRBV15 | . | CATSRLKGAREGQETQYF
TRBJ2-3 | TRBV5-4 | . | CASSFRQGSDTQYF
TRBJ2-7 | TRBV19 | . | CASISGDGQYF
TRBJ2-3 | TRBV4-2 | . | CASSQSTTDTQYF
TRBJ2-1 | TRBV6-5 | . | CASRISWSSYNEQFF
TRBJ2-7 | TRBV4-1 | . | CASSQELSSEQYF
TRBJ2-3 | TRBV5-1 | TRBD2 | CASSRAGEETDTQYF
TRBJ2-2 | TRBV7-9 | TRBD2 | CASSLVGGSGELFF
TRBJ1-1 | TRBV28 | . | CASSPGGATEAFF
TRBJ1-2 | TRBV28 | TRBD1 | CASSYVPGQLIYGYTF
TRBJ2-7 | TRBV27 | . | CASSLGRSSYEQYF
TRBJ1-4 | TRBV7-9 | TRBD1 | CASSAATGRNEKLFF
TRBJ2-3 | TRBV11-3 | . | CASSFTAGDTQYF
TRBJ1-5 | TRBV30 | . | CAWSVNPESNQPQHF